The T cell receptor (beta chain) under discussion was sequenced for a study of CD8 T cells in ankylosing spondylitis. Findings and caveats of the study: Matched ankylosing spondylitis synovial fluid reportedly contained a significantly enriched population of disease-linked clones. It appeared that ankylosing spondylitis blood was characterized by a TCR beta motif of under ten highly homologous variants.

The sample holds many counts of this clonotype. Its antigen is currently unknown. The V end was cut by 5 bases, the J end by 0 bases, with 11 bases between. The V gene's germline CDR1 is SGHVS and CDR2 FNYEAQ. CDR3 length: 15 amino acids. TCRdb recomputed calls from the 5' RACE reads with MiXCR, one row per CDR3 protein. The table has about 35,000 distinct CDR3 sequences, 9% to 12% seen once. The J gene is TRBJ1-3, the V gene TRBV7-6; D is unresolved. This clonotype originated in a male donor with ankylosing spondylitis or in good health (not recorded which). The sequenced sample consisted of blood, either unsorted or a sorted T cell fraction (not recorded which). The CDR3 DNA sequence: TGTGCCAGCAGCCCGGATCCGCTCTCTGGAAACACCATATATTTT. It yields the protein CASSPDPLSGNTIYF.